This T cell receptor beta chain was found in a study of CD8+ T cells in alopecia areata. The overall study: The protocol delivered tofacitinib for 6 to 18 months, then withdrew it for 6 months. Whole-study results and caveats: Normal skin's resident alphabeta T cells are also sequenced in scalp samples.

The length of the CDR3 is 17 residues. Germline V gene sequence: CDR1 PRHDT, CDR2 FYEKMQ (reference sequence). V lost 4 bases, J lost 0 bases, and 9 bases stayed unmatched. In its sample, this clone is medium-sized. Its antigen remains unknown. CD4+ and CD8+ T cells were sorted from PBMCs stained for CD3, CD4 and CD8. As the sequencing template, cDNA was produced by extracting RNA and reverse transcribing it. Generated by immunoSEQ multiplex PCR, the TCRdb table keeps only in-frame clones and is missing some. The profile covers roughly 180,000 clones, with almost 65% appearing a single time and 1.7% taken by the ten largest.

The chain is built from TRBV13 and TRBJ2-4; 7 nucleotides match TRBD2. The material was CD4+ T cells sorted from blood, obtained at week 0. The TCR sequence derives from a human donor with alopecia areata. CDR3 DNA: TGTGCCAGCAGCTCCAGACTAGCAAAGCTAGCCAAAAACATTCAGTACTTC. This gives the protein CASSSRLAKLAKNIQYF. Full variable domain (rest looked up from reference TRBV13 and TRBJ2-4): AAGVIQSPRHLIKEKRETATLKCYPIPRHDTVYWYQQGPGQDPQFLISFYEKMQSDKGSIPDRFSAQQFSDYHSELNMSSLELGDSALYFCASSSRLAKLAKNIQYFGAGTRLSVL.